The clone carrying this T cell receptor beta chain was counted a single time. Its matching antigen is unknown. This was the immunoSEQ version 4 assay in survey mode. The data were produced by immunoSEQ multiplex PCR, yet TCRdb's version contains in-frame clones alone and is incomplete. The data show about 32,000 clones, around 82% seen once. The data are from a study of persistence of HIV-infected CD4 T cells. The study, taken as a whole, reports: Degenerate expanded CDR3beta sequences were enriched among CMV- and Gag-responding cells. Compared with CD3/CD28-stimulated cells, CMV- and Gag-responding cells showed lower TCRbeta richness.

Overlapping HIV-1 Gag 15-mer peptides at 0.85 to 1 ug per peptide per mL were used. CD40L-negative CD69-negative CD45RO-high memory CD4+ T cells were sorted as populations depleted of antigen-responding cells. PBMCs were depleted of CD8+ T cells before stimulation. For approximately 17 hours, CD8-depleted PBMCs received anti-CD28/CD49d costimulation, a CD40-blocking antibody and enfuvirtide. This CDR3 has 14 amino acids. CDR1 and CDR2 (germline): SGHRS, YFSETQ. V lost 4 bases and J 3 bases, leaving 14 bases between the germline ends. This sample comprised CD4+ T cells sorted from PBMCs after approximately 19-hour stimulation, obtained from a patient who received antiretroviral therapy. The rearrangement uses TRBV5-1 and TRBJ2-7; a possible D gene is TRBD1 (6 bases). This receptor was taken from an adult woman with HIV who was CMV-seropositive. The CDR3 sequence: CASSATGDNYEQYF. The CDR3, as DNA: TGCGCCAGCAGCGCGACAGGCGATAACTACGAGCAGTACTTC.